The rows below give T cell receptor beta chains drawn from one sample of a study of early T cells in non-severe SARS-CoV-2 infection. TCRdb reanalysed the 5' RACE reads using MiXCR and keeps one entry per CDR3 protein. The sample has fewer than 40,000 distinct CDR3 sequences; about 6% are singletons. The sequenced sample was whole blood. The receptor set was obtained from an adult who was a healthcare worker with PCR-confirmed SARS-CoV-2 infection or an uninfected control (not recorded which). CDR3s include the opening cysteine and the closing phenylalanine or tryptophan. The D gene is left open where the match is weak. Clone size is given as once, few, many, or a class for an expanded clone.

clone size: many
V gene: TRBV10-3
D gene: NA
J gene: TRBJ1-1
CDR3 protein: CAISPSGDLNTEAFF
CDR3 DNA: TGTGCCATCAGTCCATCGGGAGATCTGAACACTGAAGCTTTCTTT

clone size: many
V gene: TRBV5-6
D gene: NA
J gene: TRBJ2-7
CDR3 protein: CASSLVPGAIHEQYF
CDR3 DNA: TGTGCCAGCAGCTTGGTGCCAGGGGCGATCCACGAGCAGTACTTC

clone size: many
V gene: TRBV6-2/TRBV6-3
D gene: NA
J gene: TRBJ2-7
CDR3 protein: CASSQDLTPYEQYF
CDR3 DNA: TGTGCCAGCAGTCAGGACCTAACCCCCTACGAGCAGTACTTC

clone size: many
V gene: TRBV25-1
D gene: NA
J gene: TRBJ1-4
CDR3 protein: CASSPQQGTTNEKLFF
CDR3 DNA: TGTGCCAGCAGTCCCCAACAGGGTACGACTAATGAAAAACTGTTTTTT

clone size: many
V gene: TRBV4-2
D gene: NA
J gene: TRBJ2-1
CDR3 protein: CASSQVRSGEQFF
CDR3 DNA: TGTGCCAGCAGCCAAGTTAGGTCTGGGGAGCAGTTCTTC

clone size: many
V gene: TRBV28
D gene: NA
J gene: TRBJ2-4
CDR3 protein: CASSTGSGAKNIQYF
CDR3 DNA: TGTGCCAGCAGTACAGGGAGTGGGGCCAAAAACATTCAGTACTTC

clone size: few
V gene: TRBV6-2/TRBV6-3
D gene: NA
J gene: TRBJ2-3
CDR3 protein: CASRTRPTDTQYF
CDR3 DNA: TGTGCCAGCAGGACTAGACCCACAGATACGCAGTATTTT

clone size: many
V gene: TRBV2
D gene: TRBD1
J gene: TRBJ2-7
CDR3 protein: CASSFRQGIGTNEQYF
CDR3 DNA: TGTGCCAGCTCATTCCGACAGGGCATCGGAACCAACGAGCAGTACTTC

clone size: few
V gene: TRBV30
D gene: TRBD1
J gene: TRBJ2-7
CDR3 protein: CAWSMGQGAYEQYF
CDR3 DNA: TGTGCCTGGAGTATGGGACAGGGGGCCTACGAGCAGTACTTC

clone size: many
V gene: TRBV9
D gene: NA
J gene: TRBJ2-1
CDR3 protein: CASSVGLSEGQLEQFF
CDR3 DNA: TGTGCCAGCAGCGTAGGTTTAAGTGAGGGGCAGCTTGAGCAGTTCTTC

clone size: many
V gene: TRBV11-1
D gene: TRBD2
J gene: TRBJ2-1
CDR3 protein: CASSSTLAGGREFF
CDR3 DNA: TGTGCCAGCAGCTCGACGCTAGCGGGAGGGAGGGAGTTCTTC

clone size: many
V gene: TRBV6-5
D gene: TRBD2
J gene: TRBJ2-5
CDR3 protein: CASSQPGLAGRETQYF
CDR3 DNA: TGTGCCAGCAGTCAGCCGGGACTAGCGGGACGTGAGACCCAGTACTTC

clone size: many
V gene: TRBV29-1
D gene: TRBD1
J gene: TRBJ1-1
CDR3 protein: CSVARTGDYTEAFF
CDR3 DNA: TGCAGCGTTGCCAGGACAGGGGACTACACTGAAGCTTTCTTT

clone size: many
V gene: TRBV19
D gene: NA
J gene: TRBJ1-5
CDR3 protein: CASSPEGFSNQPQHF
CDR3 DNA: TGTGCCAGTAGTCCCGAGGGATTTAGCAATCAGCCCCAGCATTTT